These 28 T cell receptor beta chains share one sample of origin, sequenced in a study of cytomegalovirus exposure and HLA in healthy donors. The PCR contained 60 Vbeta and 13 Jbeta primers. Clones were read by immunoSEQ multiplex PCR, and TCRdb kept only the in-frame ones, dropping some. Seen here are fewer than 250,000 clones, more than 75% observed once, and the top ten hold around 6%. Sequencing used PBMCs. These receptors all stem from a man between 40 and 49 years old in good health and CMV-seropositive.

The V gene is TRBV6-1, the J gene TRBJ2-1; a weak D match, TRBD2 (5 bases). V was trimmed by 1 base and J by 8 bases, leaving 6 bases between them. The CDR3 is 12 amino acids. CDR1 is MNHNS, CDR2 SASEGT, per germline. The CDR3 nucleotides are TGTGCCAGCAGTGAAGGAGGGTATGAGCAGTTCTTC. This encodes CASSEGGYEQFF.

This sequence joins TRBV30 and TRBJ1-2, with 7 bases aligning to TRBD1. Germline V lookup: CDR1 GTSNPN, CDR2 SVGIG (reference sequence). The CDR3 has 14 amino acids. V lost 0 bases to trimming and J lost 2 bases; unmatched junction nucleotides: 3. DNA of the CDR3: TGTGCCTGGAGTGTACAGACAGGGAACTATGGCTACACCTTC. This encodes CAWSVQTGNYGYTF.

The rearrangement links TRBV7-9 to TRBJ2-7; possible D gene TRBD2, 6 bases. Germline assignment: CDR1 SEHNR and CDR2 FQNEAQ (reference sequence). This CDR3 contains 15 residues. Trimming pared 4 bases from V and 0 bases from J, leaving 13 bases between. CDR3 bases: TGTGCCAGCAGCTCTCAGGTCGGGAGCTCCTACGAGCAGTACTTC. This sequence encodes CASSSQVGSSYEQYF.

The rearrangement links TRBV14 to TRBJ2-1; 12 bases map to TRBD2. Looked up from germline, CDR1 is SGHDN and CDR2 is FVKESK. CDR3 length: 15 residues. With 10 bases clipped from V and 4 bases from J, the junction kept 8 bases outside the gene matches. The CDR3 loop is CATRTSGAPYNEQFF. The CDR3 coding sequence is TGTGCCACCCGGACTAGCGGGGCCCCATACAATGAGCAGTTCTTC.

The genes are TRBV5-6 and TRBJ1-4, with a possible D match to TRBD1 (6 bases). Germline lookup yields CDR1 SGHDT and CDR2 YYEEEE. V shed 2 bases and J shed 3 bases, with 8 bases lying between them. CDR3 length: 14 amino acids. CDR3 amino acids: CASSLGGSNEKLFF. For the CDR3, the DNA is TGTGCCAGCAGCTTAGGGGGATCTAATGAAAAACTGTTTTTT.

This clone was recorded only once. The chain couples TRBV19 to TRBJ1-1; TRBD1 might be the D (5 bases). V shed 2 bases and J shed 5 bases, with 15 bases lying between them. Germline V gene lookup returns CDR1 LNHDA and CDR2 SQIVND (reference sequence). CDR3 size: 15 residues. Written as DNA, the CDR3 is TGTGCCAGTAGTATATCACGGGGGGGAAGAACTGAAGCTTTCTTT. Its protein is CASSISRGGRTEAFF. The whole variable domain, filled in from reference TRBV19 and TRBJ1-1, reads DGGITQSPKYLFRKEGQNVTLSCEQNLNHDAMYWYRQDPGQGLRLIYYSQIVNDFQKGDIAEGYSVSREKKESFPLTVTSAQKNPTAFYLCASSISRGGRTEAFFGQGTRLTVV.

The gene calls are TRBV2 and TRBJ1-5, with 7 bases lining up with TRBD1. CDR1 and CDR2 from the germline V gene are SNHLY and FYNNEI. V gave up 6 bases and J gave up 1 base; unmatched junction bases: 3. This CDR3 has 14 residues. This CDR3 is CASRGTASNQPQHF. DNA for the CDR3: TGTGCCAGCAGAGGGACAGCCAGCAATCAGCCCCAGCATTTT.

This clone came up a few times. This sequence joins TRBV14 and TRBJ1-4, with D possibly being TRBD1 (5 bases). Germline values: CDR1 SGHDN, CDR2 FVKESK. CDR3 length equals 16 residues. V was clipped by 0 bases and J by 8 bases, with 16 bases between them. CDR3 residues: CASSQDGRVHGEKLFF. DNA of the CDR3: TGTGCCAGCAGCCAAGATGGCAGGGTTCATGGCGAAAAACTGTTTTTT.

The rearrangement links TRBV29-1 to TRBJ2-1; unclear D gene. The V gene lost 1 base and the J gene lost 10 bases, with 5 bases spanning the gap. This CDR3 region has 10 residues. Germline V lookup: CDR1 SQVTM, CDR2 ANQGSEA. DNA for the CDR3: TGCAGCGTTGAAGTTGCGGAGCAGTTCTTC. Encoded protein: CSVEVAEQFF.

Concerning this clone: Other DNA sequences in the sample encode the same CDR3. CDR3 amino acids: CSVEGRATGELFF. The CDR3 nucleotides read TGCAGCGTTGAAGGGAGGGCCACCGGGGAGCTGTTTTTT. The rearrangement uses TRBV29-1 and TRBJ2-2, with D possibly TRBD2 on 6 matching bases. The germline V and J ends were trimmed by 1 base and 4 bases, with 7 bases remaining between them. This CDR3 is 13 amino acids long. Germline V gene lookup returns CDR1 SQVTM and CDR2 ANQGSEA.

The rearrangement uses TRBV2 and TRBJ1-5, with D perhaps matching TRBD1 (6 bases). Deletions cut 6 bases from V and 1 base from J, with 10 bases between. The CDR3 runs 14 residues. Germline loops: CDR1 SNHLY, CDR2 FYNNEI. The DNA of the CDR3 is TGTGCCAGCAGGGGGGCTTGGAGCAATCAGCCCCAGCATTTT. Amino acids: CASRGAWSNQPQHF. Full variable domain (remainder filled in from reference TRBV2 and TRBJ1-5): EPEVTQTPSHQVTQMGQEVILRCVPISNHLYFYWYRQILGQKVEFLVSFYNNEISEKSEIFDDQFSVERPDGSNFTLKIRSTKLEDSAMYFCASRGAWSNQPQHFGDGTRLSIL.

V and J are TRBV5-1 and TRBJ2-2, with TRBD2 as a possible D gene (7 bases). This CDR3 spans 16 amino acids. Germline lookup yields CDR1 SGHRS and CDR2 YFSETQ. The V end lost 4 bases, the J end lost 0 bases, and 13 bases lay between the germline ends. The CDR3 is CASSRGGGANTGELFF. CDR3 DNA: TGCGCCAGCAGCCGAGGGGGGGGAGCGAACACCGGGGAGCTGTTTTTT.

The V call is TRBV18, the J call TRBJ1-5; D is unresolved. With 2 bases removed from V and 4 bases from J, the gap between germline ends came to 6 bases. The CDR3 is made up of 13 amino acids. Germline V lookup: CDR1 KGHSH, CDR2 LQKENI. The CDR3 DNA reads TGTGCCAGCTCACCAACCGCGAATCAGCCCCAGCATTTT. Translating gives CASSPTANQPQHF.

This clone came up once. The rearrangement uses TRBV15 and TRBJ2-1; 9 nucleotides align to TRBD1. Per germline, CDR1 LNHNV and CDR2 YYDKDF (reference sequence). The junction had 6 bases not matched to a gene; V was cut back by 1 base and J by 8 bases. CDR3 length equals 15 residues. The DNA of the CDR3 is TGTGCCACCAGCAGAGGGGACAGGGCGGTCGATGAGCAGTTCTTC. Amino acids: CATSRGDRAVDEQFF.

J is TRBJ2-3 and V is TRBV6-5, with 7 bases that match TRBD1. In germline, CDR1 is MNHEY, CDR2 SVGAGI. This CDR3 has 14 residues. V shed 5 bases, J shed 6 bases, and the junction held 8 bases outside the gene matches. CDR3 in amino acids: CASSRARGLDTQYF. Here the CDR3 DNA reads TGTGCCAGCAGTCGAGCGAGGGGGCTGGATACGCAGTATTTT.

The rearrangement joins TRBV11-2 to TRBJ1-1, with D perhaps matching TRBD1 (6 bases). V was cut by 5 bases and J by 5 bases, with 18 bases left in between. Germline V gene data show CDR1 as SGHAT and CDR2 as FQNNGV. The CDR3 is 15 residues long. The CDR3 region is CASSRGGGGGTEAFF. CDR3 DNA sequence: TGTGCCAGCAGCAGGGGGGGCGGGGGTGGGACTGAAGCTTTCTTT.

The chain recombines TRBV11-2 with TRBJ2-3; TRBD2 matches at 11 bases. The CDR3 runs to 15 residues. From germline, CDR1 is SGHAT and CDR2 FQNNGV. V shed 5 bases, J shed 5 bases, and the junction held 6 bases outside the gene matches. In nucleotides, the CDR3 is TGTGCCAGCAGCGTACTAGCGGGAGTGGTAGATACGCAGTATTTT. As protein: CASSVLAGVVDTQYF.

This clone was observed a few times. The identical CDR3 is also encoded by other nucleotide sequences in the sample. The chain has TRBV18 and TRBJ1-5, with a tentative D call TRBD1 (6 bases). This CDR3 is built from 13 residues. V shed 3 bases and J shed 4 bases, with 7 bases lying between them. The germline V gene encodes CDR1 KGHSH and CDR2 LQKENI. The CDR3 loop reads CASSPDRNQPQHF. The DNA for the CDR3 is TGTGCCAGCTCACCGGACAGAAATCAGCCCCAGCATTTT.

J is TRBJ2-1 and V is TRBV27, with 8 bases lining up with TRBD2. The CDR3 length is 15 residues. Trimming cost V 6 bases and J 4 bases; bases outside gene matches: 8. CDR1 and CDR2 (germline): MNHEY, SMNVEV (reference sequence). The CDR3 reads CASRAWQREYNEQFF. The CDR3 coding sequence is TGTGCCAGCAGGGCGTGGCAGCGGGAGTACAATGAGCAGTTCTTC.

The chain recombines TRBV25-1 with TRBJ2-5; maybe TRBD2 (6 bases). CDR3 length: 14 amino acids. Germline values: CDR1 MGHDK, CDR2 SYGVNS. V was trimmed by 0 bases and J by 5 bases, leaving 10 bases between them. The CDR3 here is CASSEYGGWETQYF. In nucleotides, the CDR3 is TGTGCCAGCAGTGAATATGGAGGGTGGGAGACCCAGTACTTC.

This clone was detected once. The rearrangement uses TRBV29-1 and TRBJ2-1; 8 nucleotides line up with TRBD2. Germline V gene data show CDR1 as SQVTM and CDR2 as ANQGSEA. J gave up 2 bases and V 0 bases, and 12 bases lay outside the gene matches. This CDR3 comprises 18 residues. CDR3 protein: CSVEDRTGLAAPYNEQFF. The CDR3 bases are TGCAGCGTTGAAGATCGTACCGGACTAGCTGCCCCCTACAATGAGCAGTTCTTC.

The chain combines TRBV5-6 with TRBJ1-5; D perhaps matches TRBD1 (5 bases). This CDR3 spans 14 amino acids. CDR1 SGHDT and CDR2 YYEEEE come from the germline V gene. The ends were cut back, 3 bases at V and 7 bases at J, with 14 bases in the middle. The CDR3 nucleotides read TGTGCCAGCAGCTCCTGGGCAGGGCGGCAGCCCCAGCATTTT. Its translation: CASSSWAGRQPQHF.

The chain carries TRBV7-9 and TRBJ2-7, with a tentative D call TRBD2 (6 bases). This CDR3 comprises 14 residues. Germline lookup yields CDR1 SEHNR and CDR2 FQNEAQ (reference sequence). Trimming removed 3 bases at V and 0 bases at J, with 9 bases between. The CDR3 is CASSLEGSSYEQYF. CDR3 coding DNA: TGTGCCAGCAGCTTGGAGGGGAGCTCCTACGAGCAGTACTTC.

CDR3 region: CASSQEGAGGETQYF. In DNA form, the CDR3 reads TGCGCCAGCAGCCAAGAGGGGGCGGGGGGCGAGACCCAGTACTTC. The chain combines TRBV4-1 with TRBJ2-5; TRBD2 aligns across 8 bases. The V gene end was trimmed by 0 bases and the J gene end by 5 bases; junction bases not matched to a gene: 5. This CDR3 region has 15 residues. CDR1 and CDR2 (germline): MGHRA, YSYEKL.

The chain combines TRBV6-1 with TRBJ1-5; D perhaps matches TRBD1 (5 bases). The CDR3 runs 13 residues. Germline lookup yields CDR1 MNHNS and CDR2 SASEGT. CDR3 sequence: CAAGMVPNQPQHF. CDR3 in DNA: TGTGCGGCAGGGATGGTGCCGAATCAGCCCCAGCATTTT.

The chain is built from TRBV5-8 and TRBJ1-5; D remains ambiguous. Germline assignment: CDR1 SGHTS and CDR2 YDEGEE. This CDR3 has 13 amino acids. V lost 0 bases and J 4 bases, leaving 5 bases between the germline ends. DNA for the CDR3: TGTGCCAGCAGCTTGGAGGAGAATCAGCCCCAGCATTTT. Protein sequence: CASSLEENQPQHF.

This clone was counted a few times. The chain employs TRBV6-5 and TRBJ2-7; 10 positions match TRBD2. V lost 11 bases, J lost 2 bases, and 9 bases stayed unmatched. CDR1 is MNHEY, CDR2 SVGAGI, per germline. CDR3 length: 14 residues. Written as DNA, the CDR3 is TGTGCCGGCGCCGGAGCGGGAGGGACCTACGAGCAGTACGTC. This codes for CAGAGAGGTYEQYV.

The CDR3 DNA reads as TGTGCCTGGAAGGGGGCTGGAAACACCATATATTTT. It is translated as CAWKGAGNTIYF. V gene TRBV30 combines with J gene TRBJ1-3; D might be TRBD1 (6 bases). Germline V gives CDR1 GTSNPN, CDR2 SVGIG (reference sequence). CDR3 length: 12 amino acids. The V gene lost 4 bases and the J gene lost 2 bases, with 6 bases spanning the gap.